Given below is one T cell receptor beta chain in context. The antigen remains unidentified. J was trimmed by 0 bases and V by 5 bases; bases with no gene match: 6. The CDR3 has 16 amino acids. Looked up from germline, CDR1 is SGHAT and CDR2 is FQNNGV. These data originate in a study of T cell responses to AZD1222 COVID-19 vaccine. Looking at the study overall: Second doses were pooled across both intervals (about 4 or about 12 weeks).

Sequencing used immunoSEQ multiplex PCR; TCRdb keeps in-frame clones, though not all of them. The table includes roughly 91,000 clones, approximately 89% detected once. Study-level results: Two doses of AZD1222 preceded a rise in Spike-specific TCR breadth and depth. Only a handful of AZD1222 recipients, roughly 6 in all, had baseline seropositivity.

Sequencing was performed on peripheral blood, taken on day 0 of AZD1222 vaccination. The sequence was obtained from an adult in good health. This chain joins TRBV11-2 and TRBJ2-5; 10 bases agree with TRBD2. Here the CDR3 reads CASSPRAGGYQETQYF. Written as DNA, the CDR3 is TGTGCCAGCAGCCCGAGAGCGGGGGGGTACCAAGAGACCCAGTACTTC.